A single sample gave rise to the 3 T cell receptor beta chains below, sequenced in a study of beta chain features in type 1 diabetes. The sequenced template was cDNA made from the entire isolated RNA. Generated by immunoSEQ multiplex PCR, the TCRdb table keeps only in-frame clones and is missing some. Among 850,000 to 900,000 clones listed, roughly 15% were seen once. The sequenced sample was naive CD4+ T cells from blood. Receptors were obtained from a woman under 30 in good health.

Only a few counts were recorded for this clone. This chain links TRBV27 with TRBJ2-3; no clear D. Germline lookup yields CDR1 MNHEY and CDR2 SMNVEV (reference sequence). Trimming left V 3 bases short and J 0 bases short, with 4 bases between. This CDR3 is built from 13 residues. CDR3 in DNA: TGTGCCAGCAGTTTTGACAGCACAGATACGCAGTATTTT. Translation gives CASSFDSTDTQYF.

The chain is built from TRBV28 and TRBJ2-7, with 12 positions matching TRBD2. Germline CDR1 reads MDHEN; CDR2 reads SYDVKM. Trimming took 4 bases from V and 6 from J; bases not matched to a gene: 7. The CDR3 extends over 15 amino acids. The DNA of the CDR3 is TGTGCCAGCAGTTCCCGAACTAGCGGGAGGCCCGAGCAGTACTTC. Translation gives CASSSRTSGRPEQYF.

This clone was seen only a few times. The chain joins TRBV27 to TRBJ2-7; 12 bases agree with TRBD2. After removal of 4 bases from V and 1 base from J, the junction contained 8 bases not matched to a gene. The length of the CDR3 is 17 residues. Per the germline V gene, CDR1 is MNHEY and CDR2 is SMNVEV (reference sequence). Here the CDR3 reads CASSSRLAGAASYEQYF. The CDR3 DNA reads TGTGCCAGCAGTTCTCGACTAGCGGGAGCGGCATCCTACGAGCAGTACTTC.